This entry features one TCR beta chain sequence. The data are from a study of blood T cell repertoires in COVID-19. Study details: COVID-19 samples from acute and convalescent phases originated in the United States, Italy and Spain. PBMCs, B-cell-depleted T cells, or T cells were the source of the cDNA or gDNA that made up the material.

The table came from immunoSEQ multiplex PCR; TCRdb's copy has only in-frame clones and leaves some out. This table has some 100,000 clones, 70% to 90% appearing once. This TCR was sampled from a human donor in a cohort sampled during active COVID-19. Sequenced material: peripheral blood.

The CDR3 spells CASSIQRSSNEQFF. In nucleotides, the CDR3 is TGTGCCAGCAGCATACAGAGATCGAGCAATGAGCAGTTCTTC. The chain joins TRBV7-8 to TRBJ2-1; no definite D call. Deletions cut 5 bases from V and 6 bases from J, with 14 bases between. Germline V CDR1 and CDR2: SGHVS, FQNEAQ. This CDR3 is 14 amino acids long.